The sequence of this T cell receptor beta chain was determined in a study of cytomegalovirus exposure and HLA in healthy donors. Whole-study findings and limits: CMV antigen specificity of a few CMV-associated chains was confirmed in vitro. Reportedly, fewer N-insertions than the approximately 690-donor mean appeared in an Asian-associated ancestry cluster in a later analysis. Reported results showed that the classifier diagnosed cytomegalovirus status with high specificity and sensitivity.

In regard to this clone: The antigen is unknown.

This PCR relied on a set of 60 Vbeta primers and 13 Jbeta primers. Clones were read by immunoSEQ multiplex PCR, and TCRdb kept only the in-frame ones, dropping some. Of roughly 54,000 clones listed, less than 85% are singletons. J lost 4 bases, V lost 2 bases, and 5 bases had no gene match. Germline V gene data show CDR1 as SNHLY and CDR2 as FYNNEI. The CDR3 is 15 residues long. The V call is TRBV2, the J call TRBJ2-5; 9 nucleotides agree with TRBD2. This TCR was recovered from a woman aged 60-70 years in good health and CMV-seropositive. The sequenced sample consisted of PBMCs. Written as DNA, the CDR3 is TGTGCCAGCAGTGAAAGGCGGGGGGGCCTAGAGACCCAGTACTTC. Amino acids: CASSERRGGLETQYF.